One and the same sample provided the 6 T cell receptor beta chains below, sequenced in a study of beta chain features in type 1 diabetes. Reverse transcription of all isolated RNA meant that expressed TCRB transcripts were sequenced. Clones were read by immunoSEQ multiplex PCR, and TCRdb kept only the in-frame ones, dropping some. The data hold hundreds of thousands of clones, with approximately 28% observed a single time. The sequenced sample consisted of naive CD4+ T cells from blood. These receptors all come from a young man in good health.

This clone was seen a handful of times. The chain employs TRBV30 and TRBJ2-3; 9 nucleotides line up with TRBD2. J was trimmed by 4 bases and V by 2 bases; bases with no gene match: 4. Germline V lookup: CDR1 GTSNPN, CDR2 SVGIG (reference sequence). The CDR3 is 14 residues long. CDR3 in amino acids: CAWSRGREADTQYF. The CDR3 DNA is TGTGCCTGGAGTCGCGGGAGGGAGGCAGATACGCAGTATTTT.

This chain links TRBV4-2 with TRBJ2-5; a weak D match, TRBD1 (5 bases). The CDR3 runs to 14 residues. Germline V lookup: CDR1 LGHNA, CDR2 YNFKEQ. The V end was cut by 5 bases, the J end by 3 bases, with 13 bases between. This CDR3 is CASSNQGREETQYF. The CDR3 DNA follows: TGTGCCAGCAGCAACCAGGGAAGGGAAGAGACCCAGTACTTC.

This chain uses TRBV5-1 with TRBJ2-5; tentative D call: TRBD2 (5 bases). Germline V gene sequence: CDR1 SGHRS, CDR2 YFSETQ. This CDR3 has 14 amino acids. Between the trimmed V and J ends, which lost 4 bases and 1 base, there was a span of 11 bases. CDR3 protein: CASSLERPQETQYF. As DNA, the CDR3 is TGCGCCAGCAGCCTAGAGCGGCCCCAAGAGACCCAGTACTTC.

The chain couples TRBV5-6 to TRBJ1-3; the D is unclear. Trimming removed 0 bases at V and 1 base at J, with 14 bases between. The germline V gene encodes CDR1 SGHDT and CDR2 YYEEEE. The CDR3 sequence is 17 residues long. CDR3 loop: CASSLGAYPRSGNTIYF. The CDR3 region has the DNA TGTGCCAGCAGCTTGGGGGCCTACCCAAGATCTGGAAACACCATATATTTT. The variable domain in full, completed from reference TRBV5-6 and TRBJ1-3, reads DAGVTQSPTHLIKTRGQQVTLRCSPKSGHDTVSWYQQALGQGPQFIFQYYEEEERQRGNFPDRFSGHQFPNYSSELNVNALLLGDSALYLCASSLGAYPRSGNTIYFGEGSWLTVV.

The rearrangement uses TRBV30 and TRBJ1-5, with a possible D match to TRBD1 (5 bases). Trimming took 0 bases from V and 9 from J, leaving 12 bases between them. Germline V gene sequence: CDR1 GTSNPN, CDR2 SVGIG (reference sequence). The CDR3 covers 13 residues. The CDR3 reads CAWSVQAGGPQHF. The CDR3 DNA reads TGTGCCTGGAGTGTCCAGGCCGGGGGGCCCCAGCATTTT.

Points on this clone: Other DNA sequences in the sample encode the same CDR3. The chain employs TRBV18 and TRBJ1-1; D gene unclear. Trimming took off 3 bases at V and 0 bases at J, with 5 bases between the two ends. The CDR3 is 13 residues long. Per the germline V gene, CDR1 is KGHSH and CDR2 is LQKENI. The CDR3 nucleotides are TGTGCCAGCTCACCGGAGATGAACACTGAAGCTTTCTTT. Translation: CASSPEMNTEAFF.